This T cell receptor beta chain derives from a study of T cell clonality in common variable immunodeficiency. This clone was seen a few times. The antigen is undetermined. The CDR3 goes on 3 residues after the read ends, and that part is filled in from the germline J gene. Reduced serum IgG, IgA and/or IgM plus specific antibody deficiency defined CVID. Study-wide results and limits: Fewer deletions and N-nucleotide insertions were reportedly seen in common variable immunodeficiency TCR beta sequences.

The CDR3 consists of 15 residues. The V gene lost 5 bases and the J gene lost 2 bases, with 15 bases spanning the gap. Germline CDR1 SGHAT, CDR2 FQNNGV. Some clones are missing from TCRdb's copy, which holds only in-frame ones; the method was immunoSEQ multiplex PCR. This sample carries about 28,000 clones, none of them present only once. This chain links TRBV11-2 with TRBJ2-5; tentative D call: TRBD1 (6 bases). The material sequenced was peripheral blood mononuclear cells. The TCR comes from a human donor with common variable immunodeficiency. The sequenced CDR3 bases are TGTGCCAGCAGCCGGATAGGGGGTGGGCAAGAGACC. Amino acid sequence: CASSRIGGGQET. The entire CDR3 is CASSRIGGGQETQYF.